This entry lists 9 T cell receptor beta chains sequenced from one sample in a study of blood T cell repertoires in COVID-19. Clones were sequenced by immunoSEQ multiplex PCR, and TCRdb holds only the in-frame ones, with some missing. Of roughly 440,000 clones listed, approximately 88% are singletons. Source material: peripheral blood. The source is a woman aged 45-60 years with COVID-19, enrolled during active disease.

J is TRBJ2-3 and V is TRBV7-3; perhaps TRBD1 as D (7 bases). The germline V gene encodes CDR1 SGHTA and CDR2 FQGTGA. The CDR3 totals 13 residues. Trimming took 7 bases from V and 4 from J, leaving 12 bases between them. CDR3 region: CASTPGGSDTQYF. The CDR3 DNA sequence: TGTGCCAGCACCCCAGGGGGGTCAGATACGCAGTATTTT.

The V gene is TRBV30, the J gene TRBJ2-7; 12 nucleotides align to TRBD1. Germline CDR1 reads GTSNPN; CDR2 reads SVGIG (reference sequence). The CDR3 runs 14 residues. V was clipped by 4 bases and J by 6 bases; unmatched bases: 7. CDR3 loop: CAWKRDRGHREQYF. CDR3 nucleotide sequence: TGTGCCTGGAAGCGGGACAGGGGGCACCGCGAGCAGTACTTC.

This chain joins TRBV19 and TRBJ1-1; D not resolved. Per germline, CDR1 LNHDA and CDR2 SQIVND (reference sequence). The V and J ends lost 7 bases and 1 base respectively, with 16 bases between them. The CDR3 runs 15 residues. CDR3 sequence: CASKSLRGSNTEAFF. The DNA of the CDR3 is TGTGCCAGTAAGTCACTCAGAGGGTCGAACACTGAAGCTTTCTTT. Together with reference TRBV19 and TRBJ1-1, the CDR3 gives the full variable domain: DGGITQSPKYLFRKEGQNVTLSCEQNLNHDAMYWYRQDPGQGLRLIYYSQIVNDFQKGDIAEGYSVSREKKESFPLTVTSAQKNPTAFYLCASKSLRGSNTEAFFGQGTRLTVV.

The rearrangement uses TRBV7-3 and TRBJ2-3; 11 positions match TRBD2. CDR3 length: 16 amino acids. After removal of 5 bases from V and 5 bases from J, the junction contained 9 bases not matched to a gene. In germline, CDR1 is SGHTA, CDR2 FQGTGA. DNA of the CDR3: TGTGCCAGCAGCCCGGGACTAGCGGCTTCGAGAGATACGCAGTATTTT. Translating it yields CASSPGLAASRDTQYF.

The V gene is TRBV11-2, the J gene TRBJ1-6, with D possibly TRBD1 on 5 matching bases. CDR1 is SGHAT, CDR2 FQNNGV, per germline. The CDR3 runs 13 residues. Trimming removed 0 bases from V and 10 bases from J, with 7 bases in between. This CDR3 is CASSLDRGSPLHF. The DNA of the CDR3 is TGTGCCAGCAGCTTAGATCGGGGGTCACCCCTCCACTTT. The entire variable domain, with the rest obtained from reference TRBV11-2 and TRBJ1-6, is as follows: EAGVAQSPRYKIIEKRQSVAFWCNPISGHATLYWYQQILGQGPKLLIQFQNNGVVDDSQLPKDRFSAERLKGVDSTLKIQPAKLEDSAVYLCASSLDRGSPLHFGNGTRLTVT.

Details on this clone: Germline is not matched at one junction end, which may reflect a read error. The chain recombines TRBV6-5 with TRBJ2-2, with a tentative D call TRBD1 (5 bases). Germline V gene sequence: CDR1 MNHEY, CDR2 SVGAGI. CDR3 size: 11 residues. The CDR3 reads CRPGHTGELFF. CDR3 DNA sequence: TGCCGGCCAGGGCACACCGGGGAGCTGTTTTTT.

The chain employs TRBV9 and TRBJ1-4, with TRBD1 identical over 8 bases. The CDR3 spans 15 residues. Germline CDR1 is SGDLS and CDR2 is YYNGEE. V gave up 4 bases and J gave up 8 bases; unmatched junction bases: 10. CDR3: CASSLSTGGQEKLFF. CDR3 coding DNA: TGTGCCAGCAGCTTAAGTACAGGGGGACAGGAAAAACTGTTTTTT.

The V call is TRBV29-1, the J call TRBJ1-4; TRBD1 is a possible D gene (5 bases). Germline CDR1 is SQVTM and CDR2 is ANQGSEA. The CDR3 is made up of 14 amino acids. With 1 base removed from V and 4 bases from J, the gap between germline ends came to 10 bases. DNA for the CDR3: TGCAGCGTTGAAGGGGGCCTCCATAATGAAAAACTGTTTTTT. It is translated as CSVEGGLHNEKLFF.

The chain employs TRBV6-6 and TRBJ1-3; no firm D call. The CDR3 is 14 amino acids. The germline V gene has CDR1 MNHNY and CDR2 SVGAGI (reference sequence). Deletions cut 7 bases from V and 6 bases from J, with 16 bases between. The CDR3 DNA follows: TGTGCCAGCAATGTCGAGCGGAAGGAAAACACCATATATTTT. As protein: CASNVERKENTIYF.